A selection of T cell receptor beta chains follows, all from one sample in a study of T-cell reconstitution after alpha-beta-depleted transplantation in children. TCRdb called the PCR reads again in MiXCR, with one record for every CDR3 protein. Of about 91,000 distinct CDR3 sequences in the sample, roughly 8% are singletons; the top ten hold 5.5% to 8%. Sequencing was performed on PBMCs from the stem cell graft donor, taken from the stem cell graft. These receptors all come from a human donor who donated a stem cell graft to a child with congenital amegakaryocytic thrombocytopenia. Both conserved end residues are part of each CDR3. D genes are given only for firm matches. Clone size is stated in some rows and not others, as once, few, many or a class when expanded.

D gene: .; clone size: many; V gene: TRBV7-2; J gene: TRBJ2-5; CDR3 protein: CASSLGSGETQYF; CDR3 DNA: TGTGCCAGCAGCTTAGGGTCGGGAGAGACCCAGTACTTC
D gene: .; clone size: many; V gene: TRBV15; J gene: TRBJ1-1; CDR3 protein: CATTKTTSAGQTEAFF; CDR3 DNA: TGTGCCACCACCAAAACGACTTCTGCCGGTCAGACAGAAGCTTTCTTT
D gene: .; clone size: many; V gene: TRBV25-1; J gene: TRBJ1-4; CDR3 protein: CASSEFENEKLFF; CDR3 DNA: TGTGCCAGCAGTGAATTTGAGAATGAAAAACTGTTTTTT
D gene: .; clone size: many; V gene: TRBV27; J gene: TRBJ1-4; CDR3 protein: CASSLQGVNEKLFF; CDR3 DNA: TGTGCCAGCAGCCTACAGGGTGTGAATGAAAAACTGTTTTTT
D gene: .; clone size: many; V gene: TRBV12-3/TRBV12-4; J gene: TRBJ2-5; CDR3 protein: CASSLVGDLPQETQYF; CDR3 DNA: TGTGCCAGCAGTTTAGTCGGGGACCTACCACAAGAGACCCAGTACTTC
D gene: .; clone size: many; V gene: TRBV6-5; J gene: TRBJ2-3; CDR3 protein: CASSNGGSTDTQYF; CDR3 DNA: TGTGCCAGCAGTAATGGGGGTTCCACAGATACGCAGTATTTT
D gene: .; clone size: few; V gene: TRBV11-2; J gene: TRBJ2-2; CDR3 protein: CASSPQGQVWGSTGELFF; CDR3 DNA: TGTGCCAGCAGCCCCCAGGGGCAGGTCTGGGGCTCCACCGGGGAGCTGTTTTTT
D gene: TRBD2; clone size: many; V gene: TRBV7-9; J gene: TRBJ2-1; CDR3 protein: CASSPPSSGSINEQFF; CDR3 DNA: TGTGCCAGCAGCCCCCCCTCTAGCGGGTCGATCAATGAGCAGTTCTTC
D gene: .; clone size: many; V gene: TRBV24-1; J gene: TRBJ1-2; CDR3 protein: CATRKDSTTGYTF; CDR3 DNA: TGTGCCACCAGGAAGGACAGCACGACTGGCTACACCTTC
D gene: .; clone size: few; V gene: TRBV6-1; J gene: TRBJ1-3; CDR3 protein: CASSEAPRDSRNTIYF; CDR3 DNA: TGTGCCAGCAGTGAAGCCCCCCGGGACTCCAGAAACACCATATATTTT
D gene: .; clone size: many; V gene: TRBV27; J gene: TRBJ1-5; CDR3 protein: CASSPNGSNQPQHF; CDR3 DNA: TGTGCCAGCAGTCCTAACGGCAGCAATCAGCCCCAGCATTTT
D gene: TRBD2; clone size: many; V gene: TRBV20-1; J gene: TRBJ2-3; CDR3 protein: CSASYLAGATDTQYF; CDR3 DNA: TGCAGTGCTAGCTATCTAGCGGGAGCCACAGATACGCAGTATTTT
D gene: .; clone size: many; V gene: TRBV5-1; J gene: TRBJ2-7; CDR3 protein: CASSLRPDQRELSYEQYF; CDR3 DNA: TGCGCCAGCAGCTTGCGACCGGACCAGAGAGAATTATCCTACGAGCAGTACTTC
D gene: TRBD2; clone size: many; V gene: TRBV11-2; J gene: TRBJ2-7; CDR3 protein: CASSLHPGTRSSYEQYF; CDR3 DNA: TGTGCCAGCAGCTTACATCCCGGGACTAGGAGCTCCTACGAGCAGTACTTC
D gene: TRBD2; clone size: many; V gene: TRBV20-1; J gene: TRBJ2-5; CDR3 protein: CSARASGDLPETQYF; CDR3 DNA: TGCAGTGCTAGAGCTAGCGGGGACCTCCCAGAGACCCAGTACTTC
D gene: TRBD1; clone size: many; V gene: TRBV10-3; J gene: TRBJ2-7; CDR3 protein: CAISRDRREQYF; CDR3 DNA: TGTGCCATCTCTAGGGACAGACGAGAGCAGTACTTC
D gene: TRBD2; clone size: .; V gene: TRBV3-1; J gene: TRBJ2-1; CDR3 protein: CASCPLAGDPNEQFF; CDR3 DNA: TGTGCCTCCTGCCCCCTAGCGGGAGATCCCAATGAGCAGTTCTTC
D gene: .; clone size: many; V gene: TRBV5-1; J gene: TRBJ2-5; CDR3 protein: CASSSRNTQETQYF; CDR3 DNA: TGCGCCAGCAGCTCCCGCAATACCCAAGAGACCCAGTACTTC
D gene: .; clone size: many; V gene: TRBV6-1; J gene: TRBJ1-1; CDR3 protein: CASKFLGLNTEAFF; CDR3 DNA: TGTGCCAGCAAATTTTTGGGACTGAACACTGAAGCTTTCTTT
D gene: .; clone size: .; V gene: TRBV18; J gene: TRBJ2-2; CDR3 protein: CASSPPSSGNTGELFF; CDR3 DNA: TGTGCCAGCTCACCACCCTCCAGCGGGAACACCGGGGAGCTGTTTTTT
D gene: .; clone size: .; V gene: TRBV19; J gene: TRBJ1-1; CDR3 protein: CASSSSGGPGTEAFF; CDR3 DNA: TGTGCCAGTAGTTCTAGCGGGGGGCCAGGCACTGAAGCTTTCTTT
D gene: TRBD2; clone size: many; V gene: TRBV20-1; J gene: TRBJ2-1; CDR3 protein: CSARRLAGGSYNEQFF; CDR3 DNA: TGCAGTGCTAGACGACTAGCGGGGGGCTCCTACAATGAGCAGTTCTTC
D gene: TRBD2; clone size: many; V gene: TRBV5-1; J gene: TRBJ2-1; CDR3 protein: CASSPSGTPYNEQFF; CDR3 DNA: TGCGCCAGCAGCCCTAGCGGGACCCCCTACAATGAGCAGTTCTTC
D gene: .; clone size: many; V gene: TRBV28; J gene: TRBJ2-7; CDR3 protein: CASSPNGGEQYF; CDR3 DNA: TGTGCCAGCAGCCCTAACGGCGGTGAGCAGTACTTC
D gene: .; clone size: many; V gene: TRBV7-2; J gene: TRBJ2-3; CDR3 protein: CASTEDPNTDTQYF; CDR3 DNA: TGTGCCAGCACAGAGGACCCTAACACAGATACGCAGTATTTT
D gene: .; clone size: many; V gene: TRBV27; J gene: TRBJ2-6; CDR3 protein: CASSRQVKITGANVLTF; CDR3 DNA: TGTGCCAGCAGTCGACAGGTGAAAATTACTGGGGCCAACGTCCTGACTTTC
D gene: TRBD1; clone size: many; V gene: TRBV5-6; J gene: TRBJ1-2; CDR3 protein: CASSLSTGLDYGYTF; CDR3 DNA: TGTGCCAGCAGCTTGTCGACAGGGTTAGACTATGGCTACACCTTC
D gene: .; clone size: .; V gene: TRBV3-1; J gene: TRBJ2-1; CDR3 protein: CASSQGASWGNEQFF; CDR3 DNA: TGTGCCAGCAGCCAAGGGGCTAGTTGGGGCAATGAGCAGTTCTTC
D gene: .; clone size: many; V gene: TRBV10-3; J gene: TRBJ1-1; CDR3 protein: CAISDYTGTEAFF; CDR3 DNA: TGTGCCATCAGTGATTATACAGGTACTGAAGCTTTCTTT
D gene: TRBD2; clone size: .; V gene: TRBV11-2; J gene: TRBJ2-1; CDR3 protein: CASSLELAVHNEQFF; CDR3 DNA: TGTGCCAGCAGCTTAGAACTAGCGGTGCACAATGAGCAGTTCTTC
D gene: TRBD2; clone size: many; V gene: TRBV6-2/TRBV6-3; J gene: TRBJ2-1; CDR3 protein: CASKSGSGRAGEQFF; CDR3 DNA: TGTGCCAGCAAGAGTGGGAGCGGGAGGGCCGGGGAGCAGTTCTTC
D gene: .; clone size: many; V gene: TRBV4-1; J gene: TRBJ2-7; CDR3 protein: CASSQVGQGGYEQYF; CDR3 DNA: TGCGCCAGCAGCCAAGTAGGGCAGGGGGGCTACGAGCAGTACTTC
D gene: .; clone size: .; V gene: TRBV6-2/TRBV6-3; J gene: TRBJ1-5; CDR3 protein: CASSYSGALSNQPQHF; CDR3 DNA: TGTGCCAGCAGTTACTCAGGGGCCCTTAGCAATCAGCCCCAGCATTTT
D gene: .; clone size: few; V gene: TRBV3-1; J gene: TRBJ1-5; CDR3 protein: CASSQGPLGYQPQHF; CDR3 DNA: TGTGCCAGCAGCCAGGGACCTTTGGGGTATCAGCCCCAGCATTTT
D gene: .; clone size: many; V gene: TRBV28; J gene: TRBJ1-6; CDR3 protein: CASSLDGDSPLHF; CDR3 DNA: TGTGCCAGCAGTTTAGACGGCGATTCACCCCTCCACTTT
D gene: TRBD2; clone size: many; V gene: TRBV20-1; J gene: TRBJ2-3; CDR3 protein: CSARGGLAGYTDTQYF; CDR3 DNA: TGCAGTGCTAGAGGGGGACTAGCGGGTTACACAGATACGCAGTATTTT
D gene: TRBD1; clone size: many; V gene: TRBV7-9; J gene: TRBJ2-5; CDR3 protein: CASSLSDRGGETQYF; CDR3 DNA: TGTGCCAGCAGCTTAAGTGACAGGGGCGGCGAGACCCAGTACTTC
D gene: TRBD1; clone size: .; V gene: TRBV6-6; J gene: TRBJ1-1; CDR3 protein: CASRSTGGGEAFF; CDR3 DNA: TGTGCCAGCAGGTCCACAGGGGGAGGTGAAGCTTTCTTT
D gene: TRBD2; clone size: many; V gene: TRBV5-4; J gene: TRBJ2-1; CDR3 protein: CASSFMVAGARSYNEQFF; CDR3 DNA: TGTGCCAGCAGCTTTATGGTAGCGGGAGCGCGCTCCTACAATGAGCAGTTCTTC
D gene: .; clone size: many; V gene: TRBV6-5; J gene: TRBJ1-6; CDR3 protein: CATGTDSGTLHF; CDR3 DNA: TGTGCCACTGGGACGGATTCTGGCACCCTCCACTTT
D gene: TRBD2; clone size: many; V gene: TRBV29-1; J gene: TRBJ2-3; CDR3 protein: CSVGTAGDGRQYF; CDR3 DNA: TGCAGCGTGGGAACGGCGGGGGATGGGCGGCAGTATTTT
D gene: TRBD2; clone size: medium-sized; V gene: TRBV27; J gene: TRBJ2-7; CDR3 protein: CASSSTSAGEQYF; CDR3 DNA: TGTGCCAGCAGTTCCACTAGCGCCGGAGAGCAGTACTTC
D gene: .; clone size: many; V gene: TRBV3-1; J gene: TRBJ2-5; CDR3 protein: CASSQARRWETQYF; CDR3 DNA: TGTGCCAGCAGCCAAGCCCGACGATGGGAGACCCAGTACTTC
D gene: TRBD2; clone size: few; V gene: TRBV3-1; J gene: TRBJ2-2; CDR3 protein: CASSQWGLADQNTGELFF; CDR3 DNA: TGTGCCAGCAGCCAATGGGGACTAGCGGACCAGAACACCGGGGAGCTGTTTTTT
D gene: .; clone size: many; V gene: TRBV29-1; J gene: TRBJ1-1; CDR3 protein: CSVLNQGRTEAFF; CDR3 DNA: TGCAGCGTTCTGAACCAGGGAAGGACTGAAGCTTTCTTT
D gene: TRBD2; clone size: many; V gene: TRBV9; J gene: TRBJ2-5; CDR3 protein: CASSEGGLAGGETQYF; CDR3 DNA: TGTGCCAGCAGCGAGGGAGGACTAGCGGGAGGGGAGACCCAGTACTTC
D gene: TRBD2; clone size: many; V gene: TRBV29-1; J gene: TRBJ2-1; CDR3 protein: CSVDGTSGGNEQFF; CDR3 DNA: TGCAGCGTTGATGGGACTAGCGGGGGAAATGAGCAGTTCTTC
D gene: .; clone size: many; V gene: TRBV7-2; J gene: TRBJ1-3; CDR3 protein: CASSLDVRAGNTIYF; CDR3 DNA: TGTGCCAGCAGCTTAGATGTCAGGGCTGGAAACACCATATATTTT
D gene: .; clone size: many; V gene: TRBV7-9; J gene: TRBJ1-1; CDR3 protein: CASSLGKTTEAFF; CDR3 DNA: TGTGCCAGCAGCTTAGGAAAGACAACTGAAGCTTTCTTT
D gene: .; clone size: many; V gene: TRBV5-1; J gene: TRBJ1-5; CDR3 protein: CASSLEPGFGGNQPQHF; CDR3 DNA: TGCGCCAGCAGCTTGGAACCCGGGTTCGGCGGCAATCAGCCCCAGCATTTT
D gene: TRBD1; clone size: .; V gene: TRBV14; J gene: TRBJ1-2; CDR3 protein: CASSQDSGTGAYYGYTF; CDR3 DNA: TGTGCCAGCAGCCAAGACAGCGGGACAGGGGCGTACTATGGCTACACCTTC
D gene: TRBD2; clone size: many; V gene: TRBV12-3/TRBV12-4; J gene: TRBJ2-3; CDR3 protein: CASSFGGGTDTQYF; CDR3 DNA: TGTGCCAGCAGTTTCGGGGGGGGCACAGATACGCAGTATTTT
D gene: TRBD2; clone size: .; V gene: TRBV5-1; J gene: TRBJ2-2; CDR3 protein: CASSQPGLAGDGGELFF; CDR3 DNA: TGCGCCAGCAGCCAACCGGGACTAGCGGGGGACGGCGGGGAGCTGTTTTTT
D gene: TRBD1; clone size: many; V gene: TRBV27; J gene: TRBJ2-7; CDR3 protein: CASSVDRAHEQYF; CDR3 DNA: TGTGCCAGCAGCGTTGACAGGGCCCACGAGCAGTACTTC